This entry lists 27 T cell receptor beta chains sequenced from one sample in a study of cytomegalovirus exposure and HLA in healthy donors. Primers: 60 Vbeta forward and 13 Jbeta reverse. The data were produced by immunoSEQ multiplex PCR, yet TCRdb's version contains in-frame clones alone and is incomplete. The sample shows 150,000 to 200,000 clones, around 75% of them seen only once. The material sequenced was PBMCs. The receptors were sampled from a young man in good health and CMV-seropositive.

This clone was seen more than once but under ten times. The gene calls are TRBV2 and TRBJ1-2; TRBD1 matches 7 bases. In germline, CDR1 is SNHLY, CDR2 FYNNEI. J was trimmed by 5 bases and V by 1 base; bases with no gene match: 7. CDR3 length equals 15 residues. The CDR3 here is CASSEGRGTEYGYTF. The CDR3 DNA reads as TGTGCCAGCAGTGAAGGAAGAGGGACAGAGTATGGCTACACCTTC.

The CDR3 region is CASYGSSYNEQFF. In DNA, the CDR3 is TGTGCCAGCTACGGGTCCTCCTACAATGAGCAGTTCTTC. This sequence joins TRBV2 and TRBJ2-1; D gene unclear. The CDR3 has 13 residues. V lost 8 bases and J lost 0, with 8 bases in between. CDR1 and CDR2 from the germline V gene are SNHLY and FYNNEI. The complete variable domain, with remaining parts taken from reference TRBV2 and TRBJ2-1, reads EPEVTQTPSHQVTQMGQEVILRCVPISNHLYFYWYRQILGQKVEFLVSFYNNEISEKSEIFDDQFSVERPDGSNFTLKIRSTKLEDSAMYFCASYGSSYNEQFFGPGTRLTVL.

CDR3 amino acids: CASRFGVNTEAFF. CDR3 bases: TGTGCCAGTAGGTTCGGGGTTAACACTGAAGCTTTCTTT. The V gene is TRBV19, the J gene TRBJ1-1; D not resolved. CDR3 length equals 13 residues. V lost 6 bases to trimming and J lost 2 bases, with 10 bases between them. Germline V lookup: CDR1 LNHDA, CDR2 SQIVND (reference sequence).

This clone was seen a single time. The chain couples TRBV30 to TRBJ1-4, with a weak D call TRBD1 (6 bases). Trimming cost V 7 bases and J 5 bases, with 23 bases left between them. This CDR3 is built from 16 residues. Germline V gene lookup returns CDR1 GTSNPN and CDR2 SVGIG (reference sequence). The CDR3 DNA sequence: TGTGCCTTTACCGGGACACCAACCCGGAGAAATGAAAAACTGTTTTTT. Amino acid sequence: CAFTGTPTRRNEKLFF.

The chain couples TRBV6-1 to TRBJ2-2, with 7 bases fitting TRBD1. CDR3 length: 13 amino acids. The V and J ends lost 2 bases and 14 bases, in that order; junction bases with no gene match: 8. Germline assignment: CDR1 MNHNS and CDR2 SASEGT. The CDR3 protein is CASSERPGQSLFF. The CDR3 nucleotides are TGTGCCAGCAGTGAACGACCGGGACAGTCACTGTTTTTT.

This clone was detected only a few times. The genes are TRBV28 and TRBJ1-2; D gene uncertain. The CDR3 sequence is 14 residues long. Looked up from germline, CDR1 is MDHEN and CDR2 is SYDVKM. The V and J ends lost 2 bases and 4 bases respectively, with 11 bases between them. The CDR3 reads CASSLNERAYGYTF. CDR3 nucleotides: TGTGCCAGCAGTTTAAATGAGAGGGCCTATGGCTACACCTTC.

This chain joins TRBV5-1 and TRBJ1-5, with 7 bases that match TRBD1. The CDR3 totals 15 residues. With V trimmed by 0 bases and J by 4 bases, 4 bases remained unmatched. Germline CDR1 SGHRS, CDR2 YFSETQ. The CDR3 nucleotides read TGCGCCAGCAGCTTGGAAGGCAGGGGGAATCAGCCCCAGCATTTT. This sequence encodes CASSLEGRGNQPQHF.

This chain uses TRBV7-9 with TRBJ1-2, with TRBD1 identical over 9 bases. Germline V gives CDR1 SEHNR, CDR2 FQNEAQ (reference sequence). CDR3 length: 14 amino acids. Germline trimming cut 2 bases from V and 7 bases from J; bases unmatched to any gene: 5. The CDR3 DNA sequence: TGTGCCAGCAGCTTATCACAGGGGGCGGGTGGCTACACCTTC. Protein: CASSLSQGAGGYTF.

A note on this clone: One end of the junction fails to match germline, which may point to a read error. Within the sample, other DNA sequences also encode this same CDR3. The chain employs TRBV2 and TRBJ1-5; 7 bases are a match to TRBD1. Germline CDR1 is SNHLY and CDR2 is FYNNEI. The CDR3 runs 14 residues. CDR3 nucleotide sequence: TGTGCCAGCAGTCCCGACAGGGTCAATCAGCCTCAGCATTTT. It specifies CASSPDRVNQPQHF.

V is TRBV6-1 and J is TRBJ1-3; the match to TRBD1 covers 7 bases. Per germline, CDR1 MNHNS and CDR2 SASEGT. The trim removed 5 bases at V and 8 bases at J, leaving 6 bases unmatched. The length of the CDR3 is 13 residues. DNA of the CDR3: TGTGCCAGCAGTAAACAGGGGTTGGACACCATATATTTT. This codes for CASSKQGLDTIYF.

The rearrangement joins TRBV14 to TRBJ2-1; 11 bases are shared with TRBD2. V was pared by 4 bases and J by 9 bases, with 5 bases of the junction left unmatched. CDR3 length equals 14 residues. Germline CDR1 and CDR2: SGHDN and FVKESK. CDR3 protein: CASSLAGGPGEQFF. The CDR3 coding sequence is TGTGCCAGCAGCCTAGCGGGGGGGCCGGGTGAGCAGTTCTTC.

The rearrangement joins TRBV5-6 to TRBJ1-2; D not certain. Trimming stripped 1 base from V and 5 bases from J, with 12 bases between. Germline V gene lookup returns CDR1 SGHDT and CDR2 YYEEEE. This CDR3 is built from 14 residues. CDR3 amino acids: CASSLYLTAYGYTF. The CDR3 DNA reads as TGTGCCAGCAGCTTGTACCTGACTGCATATGGCTACACCTTC. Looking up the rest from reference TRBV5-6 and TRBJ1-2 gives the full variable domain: DAGVTQSPTHLIKTRGQQVTLRCSPKSGHDTVSWYQQALGQGPQFIFQYYEEEERQRGNFPDRFSGHQFPNYSSELNVNALLLGDSALYLCASSLYLTAYGYTFGSGTRLTVV.

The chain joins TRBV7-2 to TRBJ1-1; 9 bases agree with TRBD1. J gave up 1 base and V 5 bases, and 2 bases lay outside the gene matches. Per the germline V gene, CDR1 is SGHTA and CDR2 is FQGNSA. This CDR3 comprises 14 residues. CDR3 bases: TGTGCCAGCAGCCAACAGGGGGCGAACACTGAAGCTTTCTTT. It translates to CASSQQGANTEAFF.

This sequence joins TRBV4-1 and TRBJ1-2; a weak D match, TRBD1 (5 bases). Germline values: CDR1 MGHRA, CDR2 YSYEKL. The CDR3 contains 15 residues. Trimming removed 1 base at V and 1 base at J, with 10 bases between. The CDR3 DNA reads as TGCGCCAGCAGCCAAGTTCCAGGGATTAACTATGGCTACACCTTC. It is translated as CASSQVPGINYGYTF.

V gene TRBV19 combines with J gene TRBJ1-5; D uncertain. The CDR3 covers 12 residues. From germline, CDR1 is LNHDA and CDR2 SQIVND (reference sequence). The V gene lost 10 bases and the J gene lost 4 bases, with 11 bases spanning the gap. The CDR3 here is CATKAANQPQHF. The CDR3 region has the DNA TGTGCCACAAAAGCGGCAAATCAGCCCCAGCATTTT.

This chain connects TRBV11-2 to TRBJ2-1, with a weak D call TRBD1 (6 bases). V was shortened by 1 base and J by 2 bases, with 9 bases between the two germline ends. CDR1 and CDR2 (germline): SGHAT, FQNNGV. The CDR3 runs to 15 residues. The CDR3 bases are TGTGCCAGCAGCTTAGCGGGACATACCTACAATGAGCAGTTCTTC. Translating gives CASSLAGHTYNEQFF.

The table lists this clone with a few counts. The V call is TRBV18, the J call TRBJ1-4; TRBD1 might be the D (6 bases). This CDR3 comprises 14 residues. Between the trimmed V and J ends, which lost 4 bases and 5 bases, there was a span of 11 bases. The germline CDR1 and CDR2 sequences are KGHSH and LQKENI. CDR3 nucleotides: TGTGCCAGCTCACTCGGGGGGCAAAATGAAAAACTGTTTTTT. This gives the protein CASSLGGQNEKLFF.

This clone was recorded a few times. DNA for the CDR3: TGTGCCAGCAGGCGGGAGGGTAGAGGGACCTACGAGCAGTACGTC. Translated, it gives CASRREGRGTYEQYV. V usage is TRBV6-1 and J usage is TRBJ2-7; 9 bases fit TRBD2. V lost 6 bases to trimming and J lost 2 bases; unmatched junction nucleotides: 8. From germline, CDR1 is MNHNS and CDR2 SASEGT. The CDR3 runs to 15 residues.

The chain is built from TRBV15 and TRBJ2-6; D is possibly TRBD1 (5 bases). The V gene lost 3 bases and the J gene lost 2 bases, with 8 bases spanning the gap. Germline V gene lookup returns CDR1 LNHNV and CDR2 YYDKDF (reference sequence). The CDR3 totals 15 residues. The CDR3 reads CATSRGPTGANVLTF. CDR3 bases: TGTGCCACCAGCAGGGGGCCCACTGGGGCCAACGTCCTGACTTTC.

The CDR3 DNA follows: TGTGCCAGCAGCACGGGGGGAACTGGGGCCAACGTCCTGACTTTC. Translated: CASSTGGTGANVLTF. V usage is TRBV7-9 and J usage is TRBJ2-6; 7 positions match TRBD2. The V and J ends lost 5 bases and 2 bases, in that order; junction bases with no gene match: 3. There are 15 residues in the CDR3. Germline V gene data show CDR1 as SEHNR and CDR2 as FQNEAQ (reference sequence).

The CDR3 region has the DNA TGTGCCAGCAGCGCGAACACAGGGGGCAGGAGTGCAGATACGCAGTATTTT. Amino acid sequence: CASSANTGGRSADTQYF. This chain joins TRBV9 and TRBJ2-3; the match to TRBD1 covers 9 bases. The V and J ends lost 3 bases and 4 bases, in that order; junction bases with no gene match: 12. Per the germline V gene, CDR1 is SGDLS and CDR2 is YYNGEE. This CDR3 comprises 17 residues.

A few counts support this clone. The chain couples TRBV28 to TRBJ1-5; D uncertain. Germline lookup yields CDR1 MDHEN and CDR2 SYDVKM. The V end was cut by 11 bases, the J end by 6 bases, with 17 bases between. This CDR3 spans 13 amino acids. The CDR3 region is CASRVWVGQPQHF. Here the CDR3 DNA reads TGTGCCTCGAGGGTCTGGGTCGGTCAGCCCCAGCATTTT.

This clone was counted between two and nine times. The CDR3 sequence: CASSPAAGGPDEQFF. Here the CDR3 DNA reads TGTGCCAGCAGCCCCGCCGCGGGGGGGCCGGATGAGCAGTTCTTC. The chain carries TRBV6-5 and TRBJ2-1; TRBD2 agrees at 9 bases. The junction had 11 bases not matched to a gene; V was cut back by 6 bases and J by 8 bases. There are 15 residues in the CDR3. CDR1 and CDR2 from the germline V gene are MNHEY and SVGAGI.

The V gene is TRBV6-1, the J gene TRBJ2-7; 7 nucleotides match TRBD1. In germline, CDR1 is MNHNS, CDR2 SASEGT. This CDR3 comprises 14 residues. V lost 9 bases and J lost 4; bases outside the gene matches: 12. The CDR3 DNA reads TGTGCCAGTAGAGACAGGGAATTTGGTTACGAGCAGTACGTC. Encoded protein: CASRDREFGYEQYV.

CDR3: CASSTGPDVPYQHF. In nucleotides, the CDR3 is TGCGCCAGCAGTACAGGGCCCGACGTACCCTACCAGCATTTT. The chain uses TRBV10-2 and TRBJ1-5, with D perhaps matching TRBD1 (6 bases). V lost 5 bases, J lost 12 bases, and 20 bases lay in between. This CDR3 contains 14 residues. Germline CDR1 WSHSY, CDR2 SAAADI.

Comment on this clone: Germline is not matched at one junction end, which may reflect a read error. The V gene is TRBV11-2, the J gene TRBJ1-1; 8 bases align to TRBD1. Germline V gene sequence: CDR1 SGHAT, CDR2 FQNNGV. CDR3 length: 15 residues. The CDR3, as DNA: TGTGCCAGCAGAGCTTATTTATTGGGTCAGGGGGCTACCACGTGG. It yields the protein CASRAYLLGQGATTW.

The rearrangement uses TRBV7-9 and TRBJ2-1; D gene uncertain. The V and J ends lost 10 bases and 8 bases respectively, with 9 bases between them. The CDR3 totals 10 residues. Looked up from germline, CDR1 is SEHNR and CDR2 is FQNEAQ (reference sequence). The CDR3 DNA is TGTGCCATGGCAGGTGATGAGCAGTTCTTC. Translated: CAMAGDEQFF. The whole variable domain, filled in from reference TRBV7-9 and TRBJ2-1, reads DTGVSQNPRHKITKRGQNVTFRCDPISEHNRLYWYRQTLGQGPEFLTYFQNEAQLEKSRLLSDRFSAERPKGSFSTLEIQRTEQGDSAMYLCAMAGDEQFFGPGTRLTVL.